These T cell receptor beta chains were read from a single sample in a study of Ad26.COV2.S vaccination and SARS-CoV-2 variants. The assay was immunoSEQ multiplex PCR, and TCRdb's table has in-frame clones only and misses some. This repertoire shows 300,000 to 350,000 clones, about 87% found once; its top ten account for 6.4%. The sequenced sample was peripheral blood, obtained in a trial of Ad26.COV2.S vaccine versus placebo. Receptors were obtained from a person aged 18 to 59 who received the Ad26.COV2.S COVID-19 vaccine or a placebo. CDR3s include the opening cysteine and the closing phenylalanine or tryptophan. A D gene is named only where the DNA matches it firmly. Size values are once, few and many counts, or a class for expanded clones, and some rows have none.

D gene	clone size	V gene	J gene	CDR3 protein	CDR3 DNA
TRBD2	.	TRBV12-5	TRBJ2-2	CASGPRLAGDTGELFF	TGTGCTAGTGGTCCCAGACTAGCGGGGGACACCGGGGAGCTGTTTTTT
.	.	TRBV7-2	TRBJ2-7	CASSSDRHYEQYF	TGTGCCAGCAGCTCCGACAGGCACTACGAGCAGTACTTC
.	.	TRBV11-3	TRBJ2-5	CASSLDPLGGQETQYF	TGTGCCAGCAGCTTAGACCCCCTGGGCGGACAAGAGACCCAGTACTTC
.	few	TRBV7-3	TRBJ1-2	CASSLAHGGGYTF	TGTGCCAGCAGCTTAGCCCACGGGGGTGGCTACACCTTC
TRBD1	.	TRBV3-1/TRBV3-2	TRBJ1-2	CASSQDREFQTGGVSGYTF	TGTGCCAGCAGCCAAGATCGGGAATTTCAGACAGGGGGCGTAAGTGGCTACACCTTC
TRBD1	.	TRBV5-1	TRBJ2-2	CASREGALTGELFF	TGCGCCAGCCGCGAGGGGGCCCTCACCGGGGAGCTGTTTTTT
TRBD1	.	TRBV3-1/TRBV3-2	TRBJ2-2	CASSLMGQVKTGELFF	TGTGCCAGCAGCCTTATGGGACAGGTGAAAACCGGGGAGCTGTTTTTT
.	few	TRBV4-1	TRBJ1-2	CASRGLGRADYGYTF	TGCGCCAGCAGAGGGCTGGGACGGGCGGACTATGGCTACACCTTC
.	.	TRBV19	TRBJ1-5	CASKGPGDNQPQHF	TGTGCCAGTAAGGGGCCAGGTGATAATCAGCCCCAGCATTTT
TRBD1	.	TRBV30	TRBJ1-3	CARQGEGGNTIYF	TGTGCCAGACAGGGGGAGGGTGGAAACACCATATATTTT
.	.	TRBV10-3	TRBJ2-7	CAIQGYGNSYEQYF	TGTGCCATCCAGGGGTATGGCAATTCCTACGAGCAGTACTTC
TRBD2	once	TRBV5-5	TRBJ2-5	CASSATTSGGETQYF	TGTGCCAGCAGCGCCACTACTAGCGGGGGCGAGACCCAGTACTTC
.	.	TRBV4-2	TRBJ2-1	CASSQMGASSYNEQFF	TGTGCCAGCAGCCAGATGGGGGCTAGCTCCTACAATGAGCAGTTCTTC
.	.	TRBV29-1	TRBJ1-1	CSVGEIQTGTEAFF	TGCAGCGTTGGAGAGATTCAGACTGGGACTGAAGCTTTCTTT
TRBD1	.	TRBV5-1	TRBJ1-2	CASSLGQGVYGYTF	TGCGCCAGCAGCCTCGGACAGGGCGTATATGGCTACACCTTC
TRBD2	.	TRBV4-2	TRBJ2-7	CASSQFISAGGPEQYF	TGTGCCAGCAGCCAATTTATATCGGCGGGGGGGCCCGAGCAGTACTTC
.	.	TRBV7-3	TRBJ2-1	CASSLMLHSYNEQFF	TGTGCCAGCAGCTTAATGTTACACTCCTACAATGAGCAGTTCTTC
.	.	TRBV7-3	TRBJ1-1	CASSWGSGTEAFF	TGTGCCAGCAGCTGGGGGTCGGGCACTGAAGCTTTCTTT
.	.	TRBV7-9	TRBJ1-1	CASSLAYMNTEAFF	TGTGCCAGCAGCTTAGCTTATATGAACACTGAAGCTTTCTTT
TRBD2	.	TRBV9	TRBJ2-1	CASSQTSGSGEQFF	TGTGCCAGCAGCCAAACTAGCGGGAGCGGTGAGCAGTTCTTC
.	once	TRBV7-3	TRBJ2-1	CASSSFPGRSNNEQFF	TGTGCCAGCAGCTCGTTTCCGGGACGGTCGAACAATGAGCAGTTCTTC
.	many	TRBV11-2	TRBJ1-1	CASSLFEDLTEAFF	TGTGCCAGCAGCTTATTTGAGGACCTCACTGAAGCTTTCTTT
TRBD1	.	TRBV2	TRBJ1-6	CASTQTGGDNSPLHF	TGTGCCAGCACCCAGACAGGGGGCGATAATTCACCCCTCCACTTT
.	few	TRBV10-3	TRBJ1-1	CAISERGLVNTEAFF	TGTGCCATCAGTGAGCGGGGGCTCGTGAACACTGAAGCTTTCTTT
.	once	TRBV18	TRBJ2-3	CASSLGASQHTQYF	TGTGCCAGCTCCCTGGGGGCCTCACAGCATACGCAGTATTTT
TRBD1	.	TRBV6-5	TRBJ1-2	CASSRDRGRDGYTF	TGTGCCAGCAGCCGGGACAGGGGGCGAGATGGCTACACCTTC
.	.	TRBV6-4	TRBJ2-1	CASSDPGNEQFF	TGTGCCAGCAGTGACCCTGGCAATGAGCAGTTCTTC
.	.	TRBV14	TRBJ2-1	CASSQGYNEQFF	TGTGCCAGCAGCCAAGGTTACAATGAGCAGTTCTTC
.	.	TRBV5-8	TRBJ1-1	CASSLVVGTGNTEAFF	TGTGCCAGCAGCTTGGTCGTGGGGACGGGGAACACTGAAGCTTTCTTT
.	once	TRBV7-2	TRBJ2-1	CASSFPPLLGSYNEQFF	TGTGCCAGCAGCTTCCCCCCTCTTCTAGGGTCCTACAATGAGCAGTTCTTC
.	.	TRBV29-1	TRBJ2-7	CSVYAVGEQYF	TGCAGCGTTTATGCGGTGGGAGAGCAGTACTTC
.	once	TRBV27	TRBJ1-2	CASSPREGQLYGYTF	TGTGCCAGCAGTCCGCGTGAGGGACAACTTTATGGCTACACCTTC
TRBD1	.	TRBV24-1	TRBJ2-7	CATSDTPGGEQYF	TGTGCCACCAGTGACACCCCAGGGGGCGAGCAGTACTTC
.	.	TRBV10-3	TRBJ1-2	CAISSGYGYTF	TGTGCCATCAGCTCAGGCTATGGCTACACCTTC
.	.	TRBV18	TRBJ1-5	CASSPGSAPQHF	TGTGCCAGCTCACCGGGAAGCGCGCCCCAGCATTTT
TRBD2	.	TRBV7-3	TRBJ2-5	CASSSSGIGETQYF	TGTGCCAGCAGTTCTAGCGGGATAGGGGAGACCCAGTACTTC
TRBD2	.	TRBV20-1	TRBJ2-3	CSAGTSDTQYF	TGCAGTGCCGGGACTAGCGATACGCAGTATTTT
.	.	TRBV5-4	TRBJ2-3	CASSRVAPEEDTQYF	TGTGCCAGCAGCCGGGTGGCACCGGAGGAAGATACGCAGTATTTT
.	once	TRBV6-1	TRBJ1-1	CASSGITGRVGNTEAFF	TGTGCCAGCAGTGGGATCACCGGTCGGGTCGGGAACACTGAAGCTTTCTTT
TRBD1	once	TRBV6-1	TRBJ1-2	CASSELSDRDLGYTF	TGTGCCAGCAGTGAACTGTCAGACAGGGATCTTGGCTACACCTTC
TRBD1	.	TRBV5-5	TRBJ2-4	CASSSPPDADREKNIQYF	TGTGCCAGCAGCTCCCCCCCGGACGCGGACAGGGAAAAAAACATTCAGTACTTC
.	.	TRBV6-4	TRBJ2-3	CASSDFSTGVGKDTQYF	TGTGCCAGCAGTGACTTTTCAACGGGAGTTGGAAAAGATACGCAGTATTTT
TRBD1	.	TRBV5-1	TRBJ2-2	CASSLAGQGNTGELFF	TGCGCCAGCAGCTTGGCCGGACAGGGTAACACCGGGGAGCTGTTTTTT
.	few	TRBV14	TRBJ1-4	CASSPRVMGATNEKLFF	TGTGCCAGCAGCCCTCGTGTGATGGGTGCAACTAATGAAAAACTGTTTTTT
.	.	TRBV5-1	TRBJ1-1	CASSMEFRAEAFF	TGCGCCAGCAGCATGGAGTTCCGGGCTGAAGCTTTCTTT
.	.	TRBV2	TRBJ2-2	CASNGGLGTGELFF	TGTGCCAGCAACGGGGGGCTCGGCACCGGGGAGCTGTTTTTT
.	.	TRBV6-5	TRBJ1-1	CASSYSIRTNTEAFF	TGTGCCAGCAGTTACTCGATCCGCACGAACACTGAAGCTTTCTTT
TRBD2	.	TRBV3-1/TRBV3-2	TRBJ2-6	CASSAASGVSGANVLTF	TGTGCCAGCAGCGCCGCGAGCGGGGTGTCTGGGGCCAACGTCCTGACTTTC
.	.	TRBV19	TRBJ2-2	CASSDVRRYTGELFF	TGTGCCAGTAGTGATGTTCGACGCTACACCGGGGAGCTGTTTTTT
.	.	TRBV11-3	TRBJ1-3	CASSTDSFSGNTIYF	TGTGCCAGCAGCACCGACAGCTTCTCTGGAAACACCATATATTTT
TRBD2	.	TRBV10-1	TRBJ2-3	CASREDSGTSGVRRPTDTQYF	TGCGCCAGCAGAGAAGATTCCGGGACTAGCGGGGTTAGACGCCCCACAGATACGCAGTATTTT
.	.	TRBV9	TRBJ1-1	CASSPRAQAEAFF	TGTGCCAGCAGCCCACGCGCACAGGCCGAAGCTTTCTTT
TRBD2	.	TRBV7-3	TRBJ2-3	CASSPGLAGAPRTDTQYF	TGTGCCAGCAGCCCTGGACTAGCGGGAGCCCCGAGAACAGATACGCAGTATTTT
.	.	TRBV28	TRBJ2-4	CASSPGPLQYF	TGTGCCAGCAGTCCCGGGCCTCTTCAGTACTTC
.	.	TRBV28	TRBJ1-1	CASSLLISGTEAFF	TGTGCCAGCAGTTTATTGATTTCTGGCACTGAAGCTTTCTTT
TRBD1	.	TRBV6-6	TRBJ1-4	CASSETGPTEKLFF	TGTGCCAGCAGTGAGACAGGGCCGACGGAAAAACTGTTTTTT
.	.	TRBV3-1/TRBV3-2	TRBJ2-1	CASSQVGGGEQFF	TGTGCCAGCAGCCAAGTGGGAGGCGGTGAGCAGTTCTTC
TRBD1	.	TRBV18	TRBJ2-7	CASSPPGTGVGYEQYF	TGTGCCAGCTCACCACCGGGAACAGGGGTCGGGTACGAGCAGTACTTC
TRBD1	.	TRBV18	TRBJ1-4	CASSSDRGNEKLFF	TGTGCCAGCTCATCGGACAGGGGGAATGAAAAACTGTTTTTT